The 27 T cell receptor beta chains presented below share a single source sample, sequenced in a study of T cells in Graves' hyperthyroidism and ophthalmopathy. Researchers amplified the TCR beta CDR3 regions from RNA transcripts. HTBI primers drove first-round RT-PCR of the TCR CDR3. TCRdb reanalysed the multiplex PCR reads using MiXCR and keeps one entry per CDR3 protein. The repertoire holds around 450,000 distinct CDR3 sequences, with roughly 14% as singletons. The specimen sequenced was blood. The receptors stem from a woman between 18 and 29 years old with Graves' hyperthyroidism.

The rearrangement uses TRBV2 and TRBJ2-2; TRBD2 might be the D (6 bases). Germline V CDR1 and CDR2: SNHLY, FYNNEI. Trimming took 1 base from V and 1 from J, leaving 7 bases between them. The CDR3 loop spans 15 amino acids. CDR3 amino acids: CASSEVAENTGELFF. The CDR3 bases are TGTGCCAGCAGTGAAGTAGCGGAGAACACCGGGGAGCTGTTTTTT.

This clonotype has at least ten counts. The chain couples TRBV11-2 to TRBJ2-4, with D perhaps matching TRBD1 (5 bases). The germline CDR1 and CDR2 sequences are SGHAT and FQNNGV. V was clipped by 7 bases and J by 10 bases, with 11 bases between them. This CDR3 has 11 residues. CDR3 protein: CASKGSEIQYF. The CDR3 coding sequence is TGTGCCAGCAAGGGGTCGGAGATTCAGTACTTC.

The table lists this clonotype with many counts. The rearrangement links TRBV27 to TRBJ2-3, with 9 bases that match TRBD1. Looked up from germline, CDR1 is MNHEY and CDR2 is SMNVEV (reference sequence). The CDR3 consists of 18 residues. J was trimmed by 5 bases and V by 0 bases; bases with no gene match: 12. The CDR3 DNA is TGTGCCAGCAGTTTATCTCCGGGACAGGGAGCCTCGTTAGATACGCAGTATTTT. Translating it yields CASSLSPGQGASLDTQYF.

This clonotype was detected many times. CDR3: CSARQGNLNTEAFF. The CDR3 DNA reads as TGCAGCGCCCGACAGGGAAACCTCAACACTGAAGCTTTCTTT. The chain combines TRBV29-1 with TRBJ1-1; TRBD1 matches 7 bases. The CDR3 is 14 residues long. V lost 7 bases to trimming and J lost 2 bases; unmatched junction nucleotides: 10. Germline-derived CDR1 and CDR2 are SQVTM and ANQGSEA.

This clonotype was observed many times. The chain couples TRBV18 to TRBJ2-1; TRBD2 agrees at 9 bases. Looked up from germline, CDR1 is KGHSH and CDR2 is LQKENI. Trimming removed 5 bases from V and 7 bases from J; junction bases left unmatched: 6. The CDR3 spans 14 residues. The CDR3 reads CASSLQLAGNEQFF. The DNA for the CDR3 is TGTGCCAGCTCATTACAACTAGCGGGTAATGAGCAGTTCTTC.

This clonotype was seen ten or more times. This chain connects TRBV5-6 to TRBJ2-3; D is unresolved. V lost 7 bases and J lost 3, with 15 bases in between. This CDR3 is 14 amino acids long. Germline CDR1 and CDR2: SGHDT and YYEEEE. As DNA, the CDR3 is TGTGCCAGCGGCAGAGGAGATTGGACAGATACGCAGTATTTT. It encodes CASGRGDWTDTQYF.

The sample holds many counts of this clonotype. This chain connects TRBV6-2 or TRBV6-3 to TRBJ2-5, with TRBD1 as a possible D gene (6 bases). V lost 6 bases and J 11 bases, leaving 13 bases between the germline ends. Germline CDR1 MNHEY, CDR2 SVGEGT. The CDR3 extends over 11 amino acids. The CDR3 bases are TGTGCCAGCAGCAAACGGGACACACAGTACTTC. It is translated as CASSKRDTQYF.

This clonotype was detected ten times or more. The chain has TRBV10-1 and TRBJ2-1; D may be TRBD2 (5 bases). Germline loops: CDR1 WNHNN, CDR2 SYGVQD (reference sequence). V lost 2 bases and J lost 8, with 16 bases in between. The CDR3 runs 15 residues. In nucleotides, the CDR3 is TGCGCCAGCAGTGAGAACCCATCGGGAACCGATGAGCAGTTCTTC. Protein sequence: CASSENPSGTDEQFF.

The chain uses TRBV6-5 and TRBJ1-2; TRBD1 is a possible D gene (5 bases). Germline CDR1 MNHEY, CDR2 SVGAGI. V was pared by 2 bases and J by 5 bases, with 9 bases between. This CDR3 has 13 residues. The CDR3: CASSYPGGYGYTF. DNA of the CDR3: TGTGCCAGCAGTTACCCCGGGGGTTATGGCTACACCTTC.

This clonotype was counted ten times or more. The chain is built from TRBV28 and TRBJ2-7, with a possible D match to TRBD2 (5 bases). The CDR3 spans 14 residues. The ends were cut back, 8 bases at V and 5 bases at J, with 19 bases in the middle. Germline loops: CDR1 MDHEN, CDR2 SYDVKM. Here the CDR3 reads CASSLGVIIHEQYF. CDR3 DNA: TGTGCCAGCTCCCTCGGGGTAATAATCCACGAGCAGTACTTC.

This clonotype was seen repeatedly, ten times or more. The gene calls are TRBV12-3 or TRBV12-4 and TRBJ1-2, with D uncertain. This CDR3 has 13 residues. Trimming cost V 6 bases and J 2 bases, with 10 bases left between them. The CDR3 sequence: CASSYRRNYGYTF. CDR3 in DNA: TGTGCCAGCAGCTATCGACGGAACTATGGCTACACCTTC.

As to this clonotype: A much more abundant neighbour one base away suggests this may be a read error. The chain combines TRBV20-1 with TRBJ2-7; D is unresolved. The germline V gene encodes CDR1 DFQATT and CDR2 SNEGSKA (reference sequence). V dropped 6 bases and J dropped 0 bases, with 18 bases sitting between them. The CDR3 runs 15 residues. This CDR3 reads CSAPGVLLSSYEQYF. The CDR3 DNA reads TGCAGTGCCCCAGGTGTACTCCTGAGCTCCTACGAGCAGTACTTC.

This clonotype was counted at least ten times. The chain joins TRBV7-8 to TRBJ2-1; 8 positions match TRBD1. The trim removed 6 bases at V and 4 bases at J, leaving 5 bases unmatched. CDR1 and CDR2 from the germline V gene are SGHVS and FQNEAQ. CDR3 length: 14 residues. In DNA, the CDR3 is TGTGCCAGCAGTCCCGGACAGGGATACAATGAGCAGTTCTTC. Translation gives CASSPGQGYNEQFF.

This clonotype was seen ten or more times. The rearrangement joins TRBV12-3 or TRBV12-4 to TRBJ1-5; 7 bases agree with TRBD1. After removal of 6 bases from V and 4 bases from J, the junction contained 3 bases not matched to a gene. CDR3 length: 13 amino acids. The CDR3 region has the DNA TGTGCCAGCAGAGGGACAGATAATCAGCCCCAGCATTTT. This sequence encodes CASRGTDNQPQHF.

This clonotype was counted a few times. This may be a read error: a much more frequent sequence differs by one nucleotide. The chain has TRBV3-1 and TRBJ2-1, with 7 bases identical to TRBD1. The CDR3 is 15 residues long. The germline V gene encodes CDR1 LGHDT and CDR2 YNNKEL (reference sequence). CDR3 DNA sequence: TGTGTCAGCAGCCAAGAGGGGGCTCCTTACAATGAGCAGTTCTTC. It yields the protein CVSSQEGAPYNEQFF.

This clonotype was counted a few times. V gene TRBV25-1 combines with J gene TRBJ2-5; 8 bases align to TRBD1. The CDR3 is made up of 17 amino acids. Germline-derived CDR1 and CDR2 are MGHDK and SYGVNS. V lost 2 bases to trimming and J lost 0 bases; unmatched junction nucleotides: 8. Written as DNA, the CDR3 is TGTGCCAGCAGTGAAGGTTGGACAGGGCCGGACCAAGAGACCCAGTACTTC. Protein sequence: CASSEGWTGPDQETQYF.

The gene calls are TRBV18 and TRBJ2-1; 7 bases fit TRBD1. From germline, CDR1 is KGHSH and CDR2 LQKENI. The CDR3 sequence is 18 residues long. Germline trimming cut 0 bases from V and 0 bases from J; bases unmatched to any gene: 8. The CDR3 DNA follows: TGTGCCAGCTCACCACCGTACAGGGGAAGAGGCTCCTACAATGAGCAGTTCTTC. As protein: CASSPPYRGRGSYNEQFF.

The chain carries TRBV28 and TRBJ2-7, with D perhaps given as TRBD1 or TRBD2 (5 bases each). The CDR3 spans 11 residues. V lost 7 bases to trimming and J lost 3 bases, with 7 bases between them. Germline CDR1 and CDR2: MDHEN and SYDVKM. The CDR3 DNA reads TGTGCCAGCAATGGGGGCTACGAGCAGTACTTC. It is translated as CASNGGYEQYF.

The genes are TRBV20-1 and TRBJ1-1; 8 bases fit TRBD1. V shed 0 bases, J shed 3 bases, and the junction held 9 bases outside the gene matches. CDR3 size: 16 residues. Germline CDR1 is DFQATT and CDR2 is SNEGSKA (reference sequence). This chain's CDR3 is CSARDLDRGLYTEAFF. The CDR3 DNA is TGCAGTGCTAGAGACCTAGACAGGGGACTTTACACTGAAGCTTTCTTT.

This clonotype was recorded at least ten times. The chain carries TRBV20-1 and TRBJ2-7; 7 bases line up with TRBD2. J was trimmed by 2 bases and V by 1 base; bases with no gene match: 5. CDR1 is DFQATT, CDR2 SNEGSKA, per germline (reference sequence). CDR3 length: 14 amino acids. CDR3 bases: TGCAGTGCTAGAGCTCTACTAGCGACCTACGAGCAGTACTTC. Translated, it gives CSARALLATYEQYF.

This clonotype appeared many times. The genes are TRBV12-3 or TRBV12-4 and TRBJ1-1, with 11 bases that match TRBD1. Trimming took 5 bases from V and 1 from J; bases not matched to a gene: 9. This CDR3 region has 17 residues. The chain's CDR3 is CASSLGQGAAGNTEAFF. CDR3 nucleotide sequence: TGTGCCAGCAGTCTAGGACAGGGGGCGGCGGGGAACACTGAAGCTTTCTTT.

The rearrangement joins TRBV3-2 to TRBJ2-7; the D call TRBD1 from the table was never checked on the DNA. TRBV3-2 is a pseudogene. CDR3 length: 19 residues. The CDR3 reads CASSHSPNRDSKHSYEQYF. The CDR3 DNA follows: TGTGCCAGCAGCCACTCCCCCAACCGGGACAGCAAACACTCCTACGAGCAGTACTTC.

This clonotype was counted ten times or more. This chain joins TRBV12-3 or TRBV12-4 and TRBJ1-2; TRBD1 might be the D (5 bases). Trimming took off 0 bases at V and 6 bases at J, with 14 bases between the two ends. CDR3 size: 15 residues. In DNA form, the CDR3 reads TGTGCCAGCAGTTTAGCGCGTAGGGGACGGAATGGCTACACCTTC. Protein product: CASSLARRGRNGYTF.

The chain combines TRBV27 with TRBJ2-2; possible D gene TRBD2, 5 bases. The CDR3 extends over 15 amino acids. Per the germline V gene, CDR1 is MNHEY and CDR2 is SMNVEV (reference sequence). V was cut by 5 bases and J by 1 base, with 11 bases left in between. The CDR3 sequence is CASSDRRGNTGELFF. DNA for the CDR3: TGTGCCAGCAGTGACCGCCGGGGGAACACCGGGGAGCTGTTTTTT.

The rearrangement uses TRBV6-2 or TRBV6-3 and TRBJ1-1; possibly TRBD1 for D (5 bases). This CDR3 is 16 amino acids long. The V end was cut by 6 bases, the J end by 3 bases, with 20 bases between. The germline gives CDR1 MNHEY, CDR2 SVGEGT. In nucleotides, the CDR3 is TGTGCCAGCAGCTCCAGATTCGGGACGGAGGACACTGAAGCTTTCTTT. Residues: CASSSRFGTEDTEAFF.

This clonotype was detected many times. The CDR3 loop reads CASSRQEGETQYF. The CDR3 nucleotides read TGTGCCAGCAGTCGACAGGAGGGAGAGACCCAGTACTTC. The gene calls are TRBV12-3 or TRBV12-4 and TRBJ2-5; either TRBD1 or TRBD2 may supply D (6 bases each). The V end lost 5 bases, the J end lost 4 bases, and 11 bases lay between the germline ends. The CDR3 extends over 13 amino acids.

This clonotype turned up a few times. The rearrangement joins TRBV20-1 to TRBJ2-1, with 7 bases lining up with TRBD2. The germline CDR1 and CDR2 sequences are DFQATT and SNEGSKA (reference sequence). The CDR3 extends over 12 amino acids. With 6 bases clipped from V and 6 bases from J, the junction kept 5 bases outside the gene matches. As DNA, the CDR3 is TGCAGTGCCTCAAGGACTAGCAATGAGCAGTTCTTC. Translation: CSASRTSNEQFF.